This T cell receptor beta chain was found in a study of OX40 agonist ivuxolimab in advanced cancers. Overall study context: The dose-escalation cohort was approximately 84% male, with a mean age of around 60 years, ranging about 23 to 90. The study's findings and limits: Clones of CD4+ and CD8+ blood T cells grew by week 6 at doses of 0.1 to 3.0 mg/kg. The expanded peripheral T cells' antigen specificity was not determined. Relatively little clonal expansion, among the lowest observed, appeared in partial responders at 0.1-3.0 mg/kg.

The CDR3 has 17 residues. V lost 5 bases to trimming and J lost 2 bases; unmatched junction nucleotides: 11. Germline CDR1 reads SGHNT; CDR2 reads YENEEA. Remarks on this clone: Its antigen is still unknown.

Clones were read by immunoSEQ multiplex PCR, and TCRdb kept only the in-frame ones, dropping some. This table holds tens of thousands of clones, about 87% found once. The chain joins TRBV11-3 to TRBJ2-3; 9 bases fit TRBD2. This receptor was identified in an adult with an advanced solid tumor such as melanoma, head and neck, liver or kidney cancer. The sample in question was CD4+ or CD8+ T cells sorted from blood, obtained in a trial of the OX40 agonist ivuxolimab. The CDR3 sequence: CASSAGLAERYTDTQYF. In nucleotides, the CDR3 is TGTGCCAGCAGCGCGGGACTAGCAGAAAGATACACAGATACGCAGTATTTT.